Listed here are 19 T cell receptor beta chains from one sample, sequenced in a study of prognosis after radiotherapy for stage I lung cancer. With two-round multiplex PCR, TCR beta CDR3 sequences were amplified from genomic DNA. The first PCR round targeted every TRBV and TRBJ gene with specific primers. TCRdb re-analysed the multiplex PCR reads in MiXCR, keeping a single row per CDR3 protein. The sample carries about 16,000 distinct CDR3 sequences, around 40% recorded once. This specimen consisted of PBMCs, obtained before or after stereotactic body radiation therapy (not recorded which). These receptors all come from a donor over 45 with non-small cell lung cancer.

This rearrangement joins TRBV5-1 to TRBJ1-1, with D maybe TRBD1 (6 bases). Trimming removed 5 bases at V and 5 bases at J, with 22 bases between. The CDR3 totals 16 residues. Germline CDR1 is SGHRS and CDR2 is YFSETQ. The DNA of the CDR3 is TGCGCCAGCAGGCAGGGTGGGTCCCTAGGACAGACTGAAGCTTTCTTT. Its translation is CASRQGGSLGQTEAFF.

The chain is built from TRBV29-1 and TRBJ1-2, with TRBD1 identical over 8 bases. The CDR3 has 13 amino acids. The germline CDR1 and CDR2 sequences are SQVTM and ANQGSEA. V lost 6 bases and J lost 2; bases outside the gene matches: 5. DNA for the CDR3: TGCAGCGTACCCGGACAGGGAAACTATGGCTACACCTTC. This codes for CSVPGQGNYGYTF.

The table lists this clonotype with many counts. The chain has TRBV4-2 and TRBJ1-2, with D unresolved. The CDR3 sequence is 15 residues long. Trimming stripped 0 bases from V and 3 bases from J, with 11 bases between. The germline gives CDR1 LGHNA, CDR2 YNFKEQ. CDR3 DNA: TGTGCCAGCAGCCAAGATCGAGCAGAACACTATGGCTACACCTTC. Translated, it gives CASSQDRAEHYGYTF.

As regards this clonotype: A read error is the likely source, as a far larger clone sits one nucleotide away. The chain joins TRBV6-9 to TRBJ1-2; D not resolved. The V gene's germline CDR1 is MNHGY and CDR2 SVAAGI. The CDR3 has 13 amino acids. The CDR3 DNA sequence: TGTGCCAGCTTTCCGGCGATTGGCGCTGGCTACAACTTC. Its protein product is CASFPAIGAGYNF.

In its sample, this clonotype ranks as medium-sized. The genes are TRBV6-2 or TRBV6-3 and TRBJ2-3; no clear D. Germline assignment: CDR1 MNHEY and CDR2 SVGEGT. V lost 7 bases and J 2 bases, leaving 10 bases between the germline ends. The CDR3 runs to 13 residues. As DNA, the CDR3 is TGTGCCAGCACGAAGGCGACCACAGATACGCAGTATTTT. Translating gives CASTKATTDTQYF.

The V gene is TRBV7-2, the J gene TRBJ2-1; 13 nucleotides line up with TRBD2. From germline, CDR1 is SGHTA and CDR2 FQGNSA. V lost 4 bases to trimming and J lost 8 bases; unmatched junction nucleotides: 5. The CDR3 contains 15 residues. The DNA of the CDR3 is TGTGCCAGCAGCTCCACTAGCGGGAGGGCCGATGAGCAGTTCTTC. Its protein is CASSSTSGRADEQFF. The whole variable domain, remainder taken from reference TRBV7-2 and TRBJ2-1, is GAGVSQSPSNKVTEKGKDVELRCDPISGHTALYWYRQSLGQGLEFLIYFQGNSAPDKSGLPSDRFSAERTGGSVSTLTIQRTQQEDSAVYLCASSSTSGRADEQFFGPGTRLTVL.

There are many counts of this clonotype. The chain carries TRBV30 and TRBJ2-1; TRBD1 aligns across 11 bases. V shed 3 bases and J 7 bases; nucleotides not matched to a gene: 14. This CDR3 is built from 17 residues. Germline lookup yields CDR1 GTSNPN and CDR2 SVGIG (reference sequence). In DNA, the CDR3 is TGTGCCTGGAGGGCCCTGGGGTGGGGGACAGGGGGAAATGAGCAGTTCTTC. As protein: CAWRALGWGTGGNEQFF.

CDR3 coding DNA: TGTGCCAGCAGTTTGAAGCGGGGGGGCTTCCACAGATCTGGGGCCAACGTCCTGACTTTC. Amino acid sequence: CASSLKRGGFHRSGANVLTF. J is TRBJ2-6 and V is TRBV12-3 or TRBV12-4; the match to TRBD2 covers 10 bases. The V gene end was trimmed by 3 bases and the J gene end by 1 base; junction bases not matched to a gene: 12. This CDR3 spans 20 amino acids.

Remarks on this clonotype: One base away lies a much larger clone, so this may be a sequencing read error. The V gene is TRBV27, the J gene TRBJ2-2; 7 nucleotides line up with TRBD2. Germline V gene data show CDR1 as MNHEY and CDR2 as SMNVEV (reference sequence). The CDR3 runs to 17 residues. The CDR3 DNA sequence: TGTGCCACCTCCCCCCCTATCGGGAGGCCGGGCACCGTGGAGCTGTTTTTT. Protein product: CATSPPIGRPGTVELFF.

The chain joins TRBV7-8 to TRBJ1-2; D gene uncertain. Germline-derived CDR1 and CDR2 are SGHVS and FQNEAQ. The CDR3 loop spans 15 amino acids. The V gene lost 5 bases and the J gene lost 4 bases, with 17 bases spanning the gap. CDR3 region: CASSPTSERFYGYTF. The DNA for the CDR3 is TGTGCCAGCAGCCCGACATCCGAGCGGTTCTATGGCTACACCTTC.

There are many counts of this clonotype. CDR3 coding DNA: TGCAGTGCCGATCCCCCTAGCGGTCGGAGCCCAGATACGCAGTATTTT. Amino acid sequence: CSADPPSGRSPDTQYF. The chain uses TRBV20-1 and TRBJ2-3, with 7 nucleotides matching TRBD2. J was trimmed by 4 bases and V by 6 bases; bases with no gene match: 16. This CDR3 has 16 residues. CDR1 is DFQATT, CDR2 SNEGSKA, per germline (reference sequence).

This rearrangement joins TRBV7-9 to TRBJ1-1; the D gene is possibly TRBD1 (6 bases). Trimming took 3 bases from V and 5 from J, leaving 16 bases between them. The CDR3 has 15 amino acids. Germline CDR1 is SEHNR and CDR2 is FQNEAQ (reference sequence). The CDR3 region is CASSFGGAFPTEAFF. The DNA of the CDR3 is TGTGCCAGCAGCTTCGGGGGGGCTTTCCCAACTGAAGCTTTCTTT.

This chain links TRBV6-5 with TRBJ1-1, with D possibly being TRBD1 (5 bases). V shed 2 bases and J shed 1 base, with 14 bases lying between them. CDR3 length: 16 amino acids. CDR1 and CDR2 (germline): MNHEY, SVGAGI. Written as DNA, the CDR3 is TGTGCCAGCAGTTACGCTGGTAGGGGACCGAACACTGAAGCTTTCTTT. This encodes CASSYAGRGPNTEAFF.

Worth noting for this clonotype: This probably arose from a read error, given a far larger clone one base away. In DNA, the CDR3 is TGTGCCAGCAGTGACCTAAGAGGCTATGAGCAGTTCTTC. Its translation is CASSDLRGYEQFF. The chain uses TRBV6-4 and TRBJ2-1; D call uncertain. The V end lost 2 bases, the J end lost 8 bases, and 10 bases lay between the germline ends. This CDR3 has 13 amino acids. Germline values: CDR1 MRHNA, CDR2 SNTAGT.

This clonotype was recorded many times. This chain joins TRBV30 and TRBJ2-2; the D call may be TRBD1 or TRBD2 (6 bases each). From germline, CDR1 is GTSNPN and CDR2 SVGIG (reference sequence). V was shortened by 0 bases and J by 3 bases, with 17 bases between the two germline ends. This CDR3 region has 17 residues. The CDR3 sequence: CAWSVPPWGADTGELFF. In DNA form, the CDR3 reads TGTGCCTGGAGTGTACCCCCATGGGGGGCGGACACCGGGGAGCTGTTTTTT.

About this clonotype: A much more abundant neighbour one base away suggests this may be a read error. V gene TRBV20-1 combines with J gene TRBJ2-7; 7 bases line up with TRBD2. Per the germline V gene, CDR1 is DFQATT and CDR2 is SNEGSKA (reference sequence). The CDR3 has 12 residues. Unmatched junction bases numbered 11, after V lost 6 bases and J lost 9 bases. Written as DNA, the CDR3 is TGCAGTGCGGCCGGGACTATCAACGTGCAGTACTTC. Its translation is CSAAGTINVQYF.

The chain is built from TRBV12-3 or TRBV12-4 and TRBJ2-3; 9 bases are shared with TRBD2. The CDR3 sequence is 14 residues long. Trimming cost V 6 bases and J 0 bases; bases outside gene matches: 1. The CDR3 region has the DNA TGTGCCAGCAGACTAGCGGGCAGCACAGATACGCAGTATTTT. Translated, it gives CASRLAGSTDTQYF.

This clonotype was seen a single time. V and J are TRBV6-1 and TRBJ2-7; 7 bases fit TRBD1. The CDR3 is 13 residues long. Germline lookup yields CDR1 MNHNS and CDR2 SASEGT. The junction had 3 bases not matched to a gene; V was cut back by 4 bases and J by 3 bases. The CDR3 is CASSVGTDYEQYF. The CDR3 DNA reads TGTGCCAGCAGTGTGGGGACAGACTACGAGCAGTACTTC.

This clonotype has a handful of counts. A far larger clone is a single base away, which makes a read error likely. It is likely a read error, because the conserved phenylalanine at the end of the CDR3 is missing. The CDR3 protein is CASLTGYYGYTL. CDR3 nucleotides: TGTGCCAGCTTGACAGGGTACTATGGCTACACCTTA. The J gene is TRBJ1-2, the V gene TRBV6-2 or TRBV6-3, with TRBD1 identical over 7 bases. Germline CDR1 and CDR2: MNHEY and SVGEGT. The CDR3 loop spans 12 amino acids. V lost 8 bases and J lost 3; bases outside the gene matches: 3.